Shown below are 9 T cell receptor beta chains from a single sample sequenced in a study of CXCR3-negative and CXCR3-positive naive CD8 T cells. Study results and caveats: Compared with CXCR3-negative naive cells, CXCR3-positive naive cells showed more hydrophobic TRB CDR3s.

The authors made the TRB cDNA libraries by 5' RACE using UMI labels. For each CDR3 protein, TCRdb gives one entry from its re-call of the 5' RACE reads, without DNA. The sample spans over 55,000 distinct CDR3 sequences; the ten largest clones claim around 5%. Their cognate antigens are unknown. Sequenced: naive CXCR3+ CD8+ T cells from blood. As for subset: CD45RO-CCR7+CD27+CD95- naive CD8+ T cells expressing CXCR3 (TNR3+). The receptors were sampled from a human donor in good health. Some clones in this sample may be carry-over from other donors' samples.

The chain joins TRBV20-1 to TRBJ2-3; TCRdb calls TRBD2, which cannot be checked without DNA. The germline gives CDR1 DFQATT, CDR2 SNEGSKA (reference sequence). The CDR3 is made up of 14 amino acids. CDR3: CSARDLRESDTQYF.

This chain joins TRBV29-1 and TRBJ2-5; TCRdb gives TRBD1 as the D gene, but with no DNA this cannot be confirmed. The germline V gene encodes CDR1 SQVTM and CDR2 ANQGSEA. The CDR3 runs to 14 residues. CDR3 residues: CSASLGTDQETQYF.

V and J are TRBV12-3 or TRBV12-4 and TRBJ2-5; no DNA is available, so the TRBD1 call from TCRdb remains unchecked. This CDR3 is 15 amino acids long. The CDR3 reads CASSFVGGKEETQYF.

The chain carries TRBV7-6 and TRBJ2-3. Germline lookup yields CDR1 SGHVS and CDR2 FNYEAQ. The CDR3 loop spans 13 amino acids. CDR3 region: CASSLYGTDTQYF.

V is TRBV6-2 or TRBV6-3 and J is TRBJ2-7; TCRdb outputs TRBD1, but without DNA this stays unchecked. The CDR3 is 14 amino acids. Per germline, CDR1 MNHEY and CDR2 SVGEGT. CDR3 residues: CASSYSVTGYEQYF.

The genes are TRBV10-3 and TRBJ2-7; without DNA, the TCRdb call of TRBD1 cannot be checked. CDR1 is ENHRY and CDR2 is SYGVKD in the germline V gene. The CDR3 extends over 15 amino acids. CDR3 in amino acids: CAISERGTGSYEQYF.

This rearrangement joins TRBV29-1 to TRBJ2-2. The germline V gene has CDR1 SQVTM and CDR2 ANQGSEA. There are 13 residues in the CDR3. The chain's CDR3 is CSVEERDTGELFF.

The chain is built from TRBV6-4 and TRBJ2-2. The CDR3 is 14 amino acids. Germline V lookup: CDR1 MRHNA, CDR2 SNTAGT. The CDR3 region is CASSDSASSGELFF.

V and J are TRBV7-7 and TRBJ2-7; no DNA is available, so the TRBD1 call from TCRdb remains unchecked. This CDR3 has 14 residues. Germline CDR1 SSHAT, CDR2 FNYEAQ (reference sequence). This chain's CDR3 is CASSSSPGAFEQYF.